This paragraph covers one T cell receptor (beta chain) sequence. What it binds is not known. Clones were sequenced by immunoSEQ multiplex PCR, and TCRdb holds only the in-frame ones, with some missing. The sample consists of about 86,000 clones, 80% to 85% of them appearing once. This entry belongs to a study of radiotherapy plus CTLA-4 blockade in lung cancer. Study conclusions and caveats: Clones of tumor-derived TCRs expanded in blood after radiotherapy plus ipilimumab.

CDR3 length equals 14 residues. V lost 6 bases to trimming and J lost 3 bases, with 12 bases between them. The V gene's germline CDR1 is MNHEY and CDR2 SVGAGI. The TCR was taken from a human donor with non-small cell lung cancer who had stable disease on radiotherapy plus ipilimumab. The rearrangement uses TRBV6-5 and TRBJ2-1; a weak D match, TRBD2 (5 bases). The source was peripheral blood, collected from a patient treated with radiotherapy plus ipilimumab. CDR3 bases: TGTGCCAGCAGACCGAGCGGATACTACAATGAGCAGTTCTTC. Protein product: CASRPSGYYNEQFF.